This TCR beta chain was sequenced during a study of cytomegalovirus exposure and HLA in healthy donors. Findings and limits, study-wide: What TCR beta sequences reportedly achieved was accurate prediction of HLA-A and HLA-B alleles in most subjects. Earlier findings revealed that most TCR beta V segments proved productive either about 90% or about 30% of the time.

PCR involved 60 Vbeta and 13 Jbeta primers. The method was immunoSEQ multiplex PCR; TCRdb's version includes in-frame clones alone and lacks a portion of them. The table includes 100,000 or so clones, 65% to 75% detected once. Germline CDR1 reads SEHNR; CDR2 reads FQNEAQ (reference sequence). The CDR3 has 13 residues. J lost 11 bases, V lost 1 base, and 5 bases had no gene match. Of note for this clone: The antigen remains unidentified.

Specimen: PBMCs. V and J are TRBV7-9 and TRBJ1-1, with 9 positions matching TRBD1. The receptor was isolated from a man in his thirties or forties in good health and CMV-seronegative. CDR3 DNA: TGTGCCAGCAGCTTAGTGGGACAGGGAAGGGCTTTCTTT. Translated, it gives CASSLVGQGRAFF.